The present TCR beta chain was sequenced within a study of CD8+CD57+ T cells in acquired aplastic anemia. Overall study: Sorted CD4+ and CD8+ cells gave an average of approximately 3.1 ug of DNA. Study-wide results and caveats: For CD8+ Simpson's diversity, patients and controls showed no significant difference.

TCR beta VDJ combinations and CDR3 sequences were profiled from genomic DNA. Each CDR3 protein gets one entry after TCRdb re-called the reads with MiXCR. The data show just over 200,000 distinct CDR3 sequences, 65% seen once. Before being chosen for sequencing, patients had shown CD8+CD57+ cell expansion by flow cytometry. By the time of blood sampling, patients had still received no therapy. Comments on this clonotype: Its antigen remains unknown.

The V end lost 7 bases, the J end lost 5 bases, and 12 bases lay between the germline ends. The V gene's germline CDR1 is SGHTA and CDR2 FQGTGA. The CDR3 contains 13 residues. J is TRBJ2-1 and V is TRBV7-3; a possible D gene is TRBD2 (5 bases). The sample was sorted CD4+, CD8+, or CD8+CD57+ T cells (not recorded which) from PBMCs. The sequence came from a human donor with aplastic anemia. CDR3 coding DNA: TGTGCCAGCAAGAAGGAGGCCAACAATGAGCAGTTCTTC. It is translated as CASKKEANNEQFF.